One sample yielded the 18 T cell receptor beta chains listed below, sequenced in a study of cytomegalovirus exposure and HLA in healthy donors. With 60 Vbeta and 13 Jbeta primers, the PCR was carried out. The method was immunoSEQ multiplex PCR; TCRdb's version includes in-frame clones alone and lacks a portion of them. The sample includes about 100,000 clones, roughly four fifths of them seen just once. Sequencing was carried out using PBMCs. Source of these receptors: a male donor in good health and CMV-seropositive.

The rearrangement joins TRBV6-6 to TRBJ2-2; tentative D call: TRBD1 (6 bases). The germline gives CDR1 MNHNY, CDR2 SVGAGI (reference sequence). Between the trimmed V and J ends, which lost 5 bases and 0 bases, there was a span of 10 bases. The CDR3 length is 15 residues. The CDR3 spells CASSQGHSNTGELFF. The CDR3 DNA reads as TGTGCCAGCAGTCAGGGACACTCGAACACCGGGGAGCTGTTTTTT.

A few counts support this clone. This sequence joins TRBV5-1 and TRBJ2-7; D may be TRBD2 (6 bases). CDR1 is SGHRS, CDR2 YFSETQ, per germline. The length of the CDR3 is 19 residues. Trimming stripped 3 bases from V and 3 bases from J, with 28 bases between. In DNA form, the CDR3 reads TGCGCCAGCAGCTGGGAGGCTGGTGGGTTGAGGGGAAAAGACTACGAGCAGTACTTC. It codes for CASSWEAGGLRGKDYEQYF.

The chain links TRBV30 to TRBJ2-2; no reliable D call. Trimming stripped 0 bases from V and 5 bases from J, with 10 bases between. Germline CDR1 reads GTSNPN; CDR2 reads SVGIG (reference sequence). The CDR3 has 14 amino acids. CDR3 loop: CAWSVARPTGELFF. The CDR3 DNA is TGTGCCTGGAGTGTAGCGAGGCCAACCGGGGAGCTGTTTTTT.

This chain links TRBV4-1 with TRBJ1-3; D is uncertain. The CDR3 is 16 residues long. The V gene's germline CDR1 is MGHRA and CDR2 YSYEKL. Between the trimmed V and J ends, which lost 0 bases and 0 bases, there was a span of 9 bases. This CDR3 reads CASSQDRSSSGNTIYF. The CDR3 bases are TGCGCCAGCAGCCAAGACAGGTCAAGCTCTGGAAACACCATATATTTT.

The V and J genes are TRBV5-1 and TRBJ1-6, with a possible D match to TRBD1 (6 bases). Trimming stripped 1 base from V and 7 bases from J, with 15 bases between. The CDR3 length is 16 residues. CDR1 SGHRS and CDR2 YFSETQ come from the germline V gene. The DNA for the CDR3 is TGCGCCAGCAGCTTGCCCCCGACAGGTTCCAATTCACCCCTCCACTTT. This encodes CASSLPPTGSNSPLHF.

J is TRBJ2-5 and V is TRBV9, with D possibly being TRBD1 (5 bases). This CDR3 has 15 amino acids. Trimming removed 3 bases from V and 2 bases from J, with 14 bases in between. From germline, CDR1 is SGDLS and CDR2 YYNGEE. CDR3: CASSEGPALQETQYF. CDR3 coding DNA: TGTGCCAGCAGCGAGGGGCCGGCCTTACAAGAGACCCAGTACTTC.

For this clone: In the same sample, other DNA sequences code for this CDR3. The chain has TRBV7-9 and TRBJ1-2; 11 bases are a match to TRBD1. The CDR3 has 15 amino acids. Germline loops: CDR1 SEHNR, CDR2 FQNEAQ (reference sequence). J lost 4 bases, V lost 1 base, and 2 bases had no gene match. CDR3 nucleotides: TGTGCCAGCAGCTTAGGGACAGGGGGCGTCTATGGCTACACCTTC. This sequence encodes CASSLGTGGVYGYTF.

V and J are TRBV6-1 and TRBJ2-1, with TRBD2 identical over 11 bases. J was trimmed by 1 base and V by 3 bases; bases with no gene match: 8. Germline CDR1 and CDR2: MNHNS and SASEGT. The CDR3 runs to 18 residues. The CDR3 DNA follows: TGTGCCAGCAGTGATAGGCTAGCGGGGGGATATTCCTACAATGAGCAGTTCTTC. Translation: CASSDRLAGGYSYNEQFF.

This rearrangement joins TRBV6-1 to TRBJ2-1; 7 bases align to TRBD2. Germline V gene lookup returns CDR1 MNHNS and CDR2 SASEGT. Trimming at V came to 1 base and at J to 9 bases, leaving 0 bases not matched to a gene. The CDR3 totals 12 residues. The CDR3 DNA reads as TGTGCCAGCAGTGAAGGGGGGGGTGAGCAGTTCTTC. It yields the protein CASSEGGGEQFF.

The V gene is TRBV7-8, the J gene TRBJ1-1; a weak D match, TRBD1 (5 bases). This CDR3 comprises 19 residues. Trimming removed 4 bases at V and 1 base at J, with 25 bases between. Per germline, CDR1 SGHVS and CDR2 FQNEAQ. As DNA, the CDR3 is TGTGCCAGCAGCTACACAGCGGGGGAGGTTAGGTGGCGGAACACTGAAGCTTTCTTT. Translation: CASSYTAGEVRWRNTEAFF. Together with reference TRBV7-8 and TRBJ1-1, the CDR3 gives the full variable domain: GAGVSQSPRYKVAKRGQDVALRCDPISGHVSLFWYQQALGQGPEFLTYFQNEAQLDKSGLPSDRFFAERPEGSVSTLKIQRTQQEDSAVYLCASSYTAGEVRWRNTEAFFGQGTRLTVV.

This clone was seen just once. The chain has TRBV9 and TRBJ2-7; 10 bases match TRBD1. Germline V lookup: CDR1 SGDLS, CDR2 YYNGEE. The CDR3 spans 15 residues. Losses at the gene ends were 0 bases for V and 5 bases for J; bases not matched to a gene: 5. As DNA, the CDR3 is TGTGCCAGCAGCGTAGAGGGACAGGGGACAAACGAGCAGTACTTC. This sequence encodes CASSVEGQGTNEQYF.

The chain is built from TRBV5-6 and TRBJ2-7; maybe TRBD1 (6 bases). Trimming took off 0 bases at V and 9 bases at J, with 19 bases between the two ends. The germline V gene has CDR1 SGHDT and CDR2 YYEEEE. The CDR3 contains 15 residues. The CDR3 is CASSLESQGRPGQYF. In DNA form, the CDR3 reads TGTGCCAGCAGCTTGGAGTCCCAGGGGCGTCCTGGGCAGTACTTC.

This clone showed up just once. This sequence joins TRBV7-8 and TRBJ1-2; 8 nucleotides line up with TRBD1. There are 15 residues in the CDR3. CDR1 SGHVS and CDR2 FQNEAQ come from the germline V gene. Losses at the gene ends were 1 base for V and 8 bases for J; bases not matched to a gene: 9. DNA for the CDR3: TGTGCCAGCAGCTTAGTGGCAGGGGGCGCGACCGGCTACACCTTC. It yields the protein CASSLVAGGATGYTF.

The chain carries TRBV9 and TRBJ2-3; perhaps TRBD2 as D (6 bases). Germline assignment: CDR1 SGDLS and CDR2 YYNGEE. Trimming left V 4 bases short and J 3 bases short, with 9 bases between. The length of the CDR3 is 13 residues. CDR3: CASSRAGTDTQYF. DNA of the CDR3: TGTGCCAGCAGCAGGGCGGGGACAGATACGCAGTATTTT.

This clone was seen just once. The gene calls are TRBV11-2 and TRBJ1-1, with a tentative D call TRBD1 (5 bases). Germline loops: CDR1 SGHAT, CDR2 FQNNGV. V shed 0 bases and J shed 5 bases, with 13 bases lying between them. There are 15 residues in the CDR3. The CDR3 sequence: CASSLDNPGWTEAFF. CDR3 bases: TGTGCCAGCAGCTTAGATAATCCAGGGTGGACTGAAGCTTTCTTT.

This clone has just one count. The rearrangement links TRBV5-1 to TRBJ2-3; 7 bases match TRBD1. With V trimmed by 4 bases and J by 2 bases, 4 bases remained unmatched. The CDR3 is made up of 14 amino acids. Per the germline V gene, CDR1 is SGHRS and CDR2 is YFSETQ. The chain's CDR3 is CASSTGTATDTQYF. The CDR3, as DNA: TGCGCCAGCAGCACCGGGACAGCCACAGATACGCAGTATTTT.

The table lists this clone with a few counts. The CDR3 loop is CASSRQGASESPLHF. The CDR3 bases are TGTGCCAGCAGCAGACAGGGGGCGTCTGAGTCACCCCTCCACTTT. V usage is TRBV7-9 and J usage is TRBJ1-6, with 10 bases matching TRBD1. Losses at the gene ends were 5 bases for V and 10 bases for J; bases not matched to a gene: 8. Germline V gene data show CDR1 as SEHNR and CDR2 as FQNEAQ (reference sequence). The CDR3 extends over 15 amino acids.

The genes are TRBV2 and TRBJ2-2; perhaps TRBD1 as D (5 bases). Germline CDR1 and CDR2: SNHLY and FYNNEI. This CDR3 contains 14 residues. The V end was cut by 7 bases, the J end by 1 base, with 10 bases between. The CDR3 nucleotides read TGTGCCAGCAAAGGGGTGCAGAACACCGGGGAGCTGTTTTTT. It translates to CASKGVQNTGELFF.